These 29 T cell receptor beta chains share one sample of origin, sequenced in a study of CD8 T cells in ankylosing spondylitis. TCRdb redid the calling of the 5' RACE reads with MiXCR, one entry per CDR3 protein. Here the sample spans roughly 180,000 distinct CDR3 sequences, approximately 10% being singletons. Sequences were obtained from blood, either unsorted or a sorted T cell fraction (not recorded which). These receptors were collected from a male donor with ankylosing spondylitis or in good health (not recorded which).

This clonotype was detected many times. The rearrangement links TRBV3-1 to TRBJ1-3; D is unclear. V lost 8 bases and J 1 base, leaving 6 bases between the germline ends. The CDR3 runs 12 residues. Germline CDR1 LGHDT, CDR2 YNNKEL (reference sequence). The CDR3 region is CASGKSGNTIYF. The CDR3 DNA follows: TGTGCCAGCGGGAAGTCTGGAAACACCATATATTTT.

This clonotype was seen a few times. The chain recombines TRBV30 with TRBJ1-2, with unresolved D. The CDR3 contains 12 residues. Germline CDR1 and CDR2: GTSNPN and SVGIG (reference sequence). V was cut by 4 bases and J by 4 bases, with 10 bases left in between. CDR3 bases: TGTGCCTGGACCGAAGGGAGCTATGGCTACACCTTC. It is translated as CAWTEGSYGYTF.

Comment on this clonotype: One end of the junction does not line up with germline, which may come from a read error. The chain joins TRBV4-2 to TRBJ2-3; TRBD2 aligns across 8 bases. Germline values: CDR1 LGHNA, CDR2 YNFKEQ. This CDR3 spans 19 amino acids. This CDR3 is CASGQDRAGGVSSTDTQYF. Written as DNA, the CDR3 is TGTGCCAGCGGCCAAGATCGCGCGGGAGGAGTCTCTAGCACAGATACGCAGTATTTT.

This clonotype has ten or more counts. V gene TRBV27 combines with J gene TRBJ2-1; D may be TRBD2 (5 bases). The CDR3 spans 14 residues. CDR1 is MNHEY, CDR2 SMNVEV, per germline (reference sequence). Trimming removed 2 bases from V and 9 bases from J, with 14 bases in between. In DNA, the CDR3 is TGTGCCAGCAGTTTAGAGAGGGTAATACCTGAGCAGTTCTTC. Translated: CASSLERVIPEQFF.

In this sample, this clonotype turned up many times. The rearrangement joins TRBV7-7 to TRBJ1-3; D not certain. The CDR3 consists of 13 residues. CDR1 is SSHAT, CDR2 FNYEAQ, per germline (reference sequence). The V end was cut by 3 bases, the J end by 4 bases, with 7 bases between. The CDR3 DNA follows: TGTGCCAGCAGCTTCTCTGTGGGAAACACCATATATTTT. It codes for CASSFSVGNTIYF.

About this clonotype: At one end the junction does not follow the germline gene, possibly because of a read error. The V gene is TRBV6-7, the J gene TRBJ1-2; 8 bases match TRBD1. TRBV6-7 counts as an open reading frame of uncertain function. This CDR3 has 13 residues. The chain's CDR3 is CASSSGQGYDYTF. CDR3 bases: TGTGCCAGCAGCTCTGGACAGGGCTATGACTACACCTTC.

This clonotype has only a few counts. The J gene is TRBJ2-5, the V gene TRBV29-1, with D perhaps matching TRBD2 (5 bases). The germline V and J ends were trimmed by 2 bases and 7 bases, with 11 bases remaining between them. Germline V lookup: CDR1 SQVTM, CDR2 ANQGSEA. The CDR3 is made up of 12 amino acids. The CDR3 nucleotides read TGCAGCGTTGAAAGGTCTGGAGGGACCCAGTACTTC. Its translation is CSVERSGGTQYF.

This clonotype was observed many times. V and J are TRBV6-5 and TRBJ2-7; 9 bases fit TRBD2. Per germline, CDR1 MNHEY and CDR2 SVGAGI. The CDR3 length is 16 residues. Trimming cost V 3 bases and J 3 bases; bases outside gene matches: 9. The CDR3 DNA sequence: TGTGCCAGCAGTTATCCGCGGACTAGCGAGGTCTACGAGCAGTACTTC. As protein: CASSYPRTSEVYEQYF.

The V call is TRBV7-2, the J call TRBJ2-5; D call uncertain. The CDR3 covers 14 residues. CDR1 SGHTA and CDR2 FQGNSA come from the germline V gene. Deletions cut 1 base from V and 2 bases from J, with 8 bases between. The CDR3 bases are TGTGCCAGCAGCTTAGTAATGGGGCAAGAGACCCAGTACTTC. It translates to CASSLVMGQETQYF.

This clonotype was seen repeatedly, ten times or more. The chain combines TRBV7-8 with TRBJ2-2; 8 bases match TRBD1. The CDR3 extends over 15 amino acids. Trimming took 5 bases from V and 7 from J; bases not matched to a gene: 9. Germline V gene lookup returns CDR1 SGHVS and CDR2 FQNEAQ. In nucleotides, the CDR3 is TGTGCCAGCAGCCCGGGACAGGTTGGGATCGGGGAGCTGTTTTTT. Its translation: CASSPGQVGIGELFF.

Ten or more counts support this clonotype. The chain joins TRBV27 to TRBJ2-3; D is unclear. The CDR3 totals 16 residues. The V end was cut by 3 bases, the J end by 2 bases, with 15 bases between. Per germline, CDR1 MNHEY and CDR2 SMNVEV (reference sequence). CDR3 in amino acids: CASSFRTLLSTDTQYF. CDR3 DNA: TGTGCCAGCAGTTTCCGAACCTTACTCTCCACAGATACGCAGTATTTT.

This clonotype has a count of ten or more. The J gene is TRBJ2-3, the V gene TRBV24-1, with TRBD1 as a possible D gene (6 bases). The CDR3 has 14 amino acids. Between the trimmed V and J ends, which lost 4 bases and 5 bases, there was a span of 12 bases. The germline V gene encodes CDR1 KGHDR and CDR2 SFDVKD. Here the CDR3 reads CATSESGAGDTQYF. CDR3 coding DNA: TGTGCCACCAGTGAGTCAGGGGCTGGAGATACGCAGTATTTT.

At least ten counts were recorded for this clonotype. The chain joins TRBV20-1 to TRBJ2-1, with no clear D. CDR1 is DFQATT, CDR2 SNEGSKA, per germline (reference sequence). The CDR3 is made up of 15 amino acids. V was cut by 0 bases and J by 7 bases, with 16 bases left in between. The CDR3 sequence: CSARDDDLLRNEQFF. CDR3 DNA: TGCAGTGCTAGAGATGATGACCTCCTCCGGAATGAGCAGTTCTTC.

The J gene is TRBJ1-6, the V gene TRBV12-3 or TRBV12-4; D uncertain. Trimming took off 6 bases at V and 8 bases at J, with 11 bases between the two ends. This CDR3 has 13 residues. In nucleotides, the CDR3 is TGTGCCAGCAGCCCCGGGAGGCATTCACCCCTCCACTTT. Its translation: CASSPGRHSPLHF.

This clonotype was recorded once. A much larger clone differs from this one at a single base, so this may be a read error. The gene calls are TRBV20-1 and TRBJ2-3, with TRBD2 matching over 8 bases. From germline, CDR1 is DFQATT and CDR2 SNEGSKA (reference sequence). The CDR3 extends over 16 amino acids. V was clipped by 3 bases and J by 2 bases; unmatched bases: 10. The CDR3 coding sequence is TGCAGTGCTAGGCGCTCGGGACTAGTGGTCACAGATACGCAGTATTTT. Residues: CSARRSGLVVTDTQYF.

The table lists this clonotype with many counts. The CDR3 loop is CASSLNENTEAFF. CDR3 nucleotides: TGTGCCAGCAGTTTAAATGAGAACACTGAAGCTTTCTTT. V usage is TRBV27 and J usage is TRBJ1-1, with D unresolved. From germline, CDR1 is MNHEY and CDR2 SMNVEV (reference sequence). V dropped 2 bases and J dropped 1 base, with 5 bases sitting between them. The CDR3 sequence is 13 residues long.

This clonotype has only a few counts. The chain recombines TRBV12-3 or TRBV12-4 with TRBJ2-1; a weak D match, TRBD2 (6 bases). V was shortened by 4 bases and J by 5 bases, with 15 bases between the two germline ends. CDR3 size: 15 residues. The DNA for the CDR3 is TGTGCCAGCAGTTACCGACTAGAGAGAAACAATGAGCAGTTCTTC. This codes for CASSYRLERNNEQFF.

This clonotype was seen ten or more times. The rearrangement joins TRBV12-3 or TRBV12-4 to TRBJ1-2, with no clear D. The CDR3 contains 11 residues. Trimming took 2 bases from V and 2 from J, leaving 0 bases between them. CDR3 sequence: CASSLNYGYTF. The CDR3 region has the DNA TGTGCCAGCAGTTTAAACTATGGCTACACCTTC.

The table lists this clonotype with many counts. The chain uses TRBV5-1 and TRBJ2-7, with TRBD2 matching over 9 bases. The length of the CDR3 is 15 residues. Germline-derived CDR1 and CDR2 are SGHRS and YFSETQ. Germline trimming cut 2 bases from V and 2 bases from J; bases unmatched to any gene: 5. This CDR3 is CASSFASGVTYEQYF. In DNA, the CDR3 is TGCGCCAGCAGCTTCGCTAGCGGGGTAACCTACGAGCAGTACTTC.

This clonotype was observed a few times. The V gene is TRBV11-2, the J gene TRBJ2-1, with 8 bases identical to TRBD1. Unmatched junction bases numbered 2, after V lost 0 bases and J lost 7 bases. The CDR3 sequence is 14 residues long. Looked up from germline, CDR1 is SGHAT and CDR2 is FQNNGV. CDR3 region: CASSLDRTGNEQFF. CDR3 coding DNA: TGTGCCAGCAGCTTAGATCGGACAGGGAATGAGCAGTTCTTC.

Many counts were recorded for this clonotype. The rearrangement links TRBV5-1 to TRBJ1-1; 9 bases fit TRBD1. Per germline, CDR1 SGHRS and CDR2 YFSETQ. The CDR3 spans 14 residues. V was pared by 5 bases and J by 6 bases, with 8 bases of the junction left unmatched. CDR3: CASSLDRGIPEAFF. The CDR3 nucleotides are TGCGCCAGCAGTCTGGACAGGGGTATACCTGAAGCTTTCTTT.

This clonotype was found once. The V call is TRBV11-3, the J call TRBJ2-2, with TRBD1 identical over 10 bases. The CDR3 loop spans 16 amino acids. From germline, CDR1 is SGHNT and CDR2 YENEEA. Unmatched junction bases numbered 8, after V lost 5 bases and J lost 5 bases. The DNA of the CDR3 is TGTGCCAGCAGCCCAGGGGGACAGGGGTTTACCGGGGAGCTGTTTTTT. Its translation is CASSPGGQGFTGELFF.

This clonotype was seen ten or more times. This chain links TRBV18 with TRBJ1-2, with a possible D match to TRBD1 (5 bases). Germline V gives CDR1 KGHSH, CDR2 LQKENI. The ends were cut back, 3 bases at V and 6 bases at J, with 11 bases in the middle. CDR3 length: 13 residues. DNA of the CDR3: TGTGCCAGCTCACCTACCCGGGGGGATGGCTACACCTTC. It specifies CASSPTRGDGYTF.

The J gene is TRBJ2-1, the V gene TRBV6-1; 11 bases fit TRBD2. The CDR3 totals 18 residues. The germline V gene encodes CDR1 MNHNS and CDR2 SASEGT. V lost 2 bases and J lost 4; bases outside the gene matches: 10. CDR3 in amino acids: CASSEPDRSGRVYNEQFF. The CDR3 DNA reads as TGTGCCAGCAGTGAACCCGACCGTAGCGGGAGGGTATACAATGAGCAGTTCTTC.

In its sample, this clonotype was seen a few times. The chain is built from TRBV12-3 or TRBV12-4 and TRBJ1-2; D gene unclear. The CDR3 runs 10 residues. V lost 5 bases and J lost 8, with 6 bases in between. CDR3 region: CASSRYGYTF. The DNA for the CDR3 is TGTGCCAGCAGTCGGTACGGCTACACCTTC.

A few counts support this clonotype. The genes are TRBV10-2 and TRBJ2-3; 10 bases are shared with TRBD2. This CDR3 has 15 residues. Looked up from germline, CDR1 is WSHSY and CDR2 is SAAADI. V was pared by 4 bases and J by 4 bases, with 5 bases of the junction left unmatched. CDR3 nucleotide sequence: TGCGCCAGCAGTGGGTTAGCGGGGGGCGCAGATACGCAGTATTTT. Amino acids: CASSGLAGGADTQYF.

This clonotype was recorded at least ten times. This chain links TRBV5-1 with TRBJ2-1; no clear D. The CDR3 runs to 13 residues. CDR1 is SGHRS, CDR2 YFSETQ, per germline. Trimming shortened V by 4 bases and J by 7 bases, and 12 bases separated the two germline ends. CDR3 coding DNA: TGCGCCAGCAGCCCTGGAGTACGGAATGAGCAGTTCTTC. This sequence encodes CASSPGVRNEQFF.

This clonotype was detected ten times or more. CDR3 amino acids: CASSQVAGQLNTEAFF. The CDR3 DNA reads as TGCGCCAGCAGCCAAGTTGCGGGACAGTTGAACACTGAAGCTTTCTTT. The chain joins TRBV4-1 to TRBJ1-1, with 7 bases aligning to TRBD1. The CDR3 is 16 residues long. Germline CDR1 and CDR2: MGHRA and YSYEKL. With 1 base clipped from V and 0 bases from J, the junction kept 5 bases outside the gene matches.

This clonotype was detected once. The germline gene is not matched at one end of the junction; a read error may be the cause. The genes are TRBV12-3 or TRBV12-4 and TRBJ1-2; maybe TRBD1 (6 bases). The CDR3 contains 14 residues. CDR3: CTSSFRGTFDGYTF. Here the CDR3 DNA reads TGTACCAGCAGTTTTAGGGGGACGTTTGATGGCTACACCTTC.